Listed below are T cell receptor beta chains from one sample, sequenced in a study of T-cell memory formation after mild COVID-19. TCRdb called the 5' RACE reads again in MiXCR, with one record for every CDR3 protein. The table shows about 420,000 distinct CDR3 sequences, with 20% to 30% occurring only once. Source material: PBMCs or a T cell subset sorted from them (not recorded which). These receptor sequences come from an adult woman who had mild COVID-19 (a few samples of this study predate the infection). Cell type and time point are not known. CDR3s include the opening cysteine and the closing phenylalanine or tryptophan. A D gene is named only where the DNA matches it firmly. Clone size is given for some rows only: seen once, a few or many times, or a class if the clone is expanded.

size: -; V: TRBV27; D: -; J: TRBJ1-1; CDR3: CASSALRREMNTEAFF; DNA: TGTGCCAGCAGCGCATTAAGGAGAGAAATGAACACTGAAGCTTTCTTT
size: few; V: TRBV24-1; D: TRBD2; J: TRBJ2-3; CDR3: CATSDPSGGPNVQDTQYF; DNA: TGTGCCACCAGTGATCCTAGCGGGGGTCCCAATGTGCAAGATACGCAGTATTTT
size: few; V: TRBV4-1; D: -; J: TRBJ2-4; CDR3: CASTNERNGGNIQYF; DNA: TGCGCCAGCACCAATGAGAGGAATGGGGGAAACATTCAGTACTTC
size: few; V: TRBV7-6; D: -; J: TRBJ1-4; CDR3: CASSLDLGNPNEKLFF; DNA: TGTGCCAGCAGCTTAGATTTGGGGAATCCTAATGAAAAACTGTTTTTT
size: -; V: TRBV6-6; D: TRBD2; J: TRBJ2-3; CDR3: CASTNLAGAGGDTQYF; DNA: TGTGCCAGCACCAATTTAGCGGGGGCCGGTGGAGATACGCAGTATTTT
size: few; V: TRBV7-7; D: -; J: TRBJ2-2; CDR3: CASTHGGGAVTGELFF; DNA: TGTGCTAGCACGCACGGAGGGGGGGCGGTCACCGGGGAGCTGTTTTTT
size: -; V: TRBV20-1; D: -; J: TRBJ1-1; CDR3: CSARDGSPGEVRTEAFF; DNA: TGCAGTGCTAGAGATGGAAGTCCTGGGGAAGTTCGCACTGAAGCTTTCTTT
size: -; V: TRBV20-1; D: -; J: TRBJ2-7; CDR3: CSARDAMYVSPYEQYF; DNA: TGCAGTGCTAGAGATGCCATGTACGTCTCCCCCTACGAGCAGTACTTC
size: -; V: TRBV18; D: -; J: TRBJ2-2; CDR3: CASSPSSDPTGELFF; DNA: TGTGCCAGCTCACCATCGTCGGACCCAACCGGGGAGCTGTTTTTT
size: -; V: TRBV7-9; D: -; J: TRBJ2-1; CDR3: CASSLEAFSSYNEQFF; DNA: TGTGCCAGCAGCTTAGAGGCCTTCAGCTCCTACAATGAGCAGTTCTTC
size: few; V: TRBV30; D: TRBD1; J: TRBJ2-7; CDR3: CAWSVLSNRGEQYF; DNA: TGTGCCTGGAGTGTCCTATCAAACAGGGGCGAGCAGTACTTC
size: few; V: TRBV27; D: -; J: TRBJ2-2; CDR3: CASSSGGRFTGELFF; DNA: TGTGCCAGCAGCTCCGGGGGTAGATTCACCGGGGAGCTGTTTTTT
size: few; V: TRBV7-2; D: -; J: TRBJ2-5; CDR3: CASSLGAGAWETQYF; DNA: TGTGCCAGCAGCTTAGGGGCAGGGGCCTGGGAGACCCAGTACTTC
size: -; V: TRBV24-1; D: -; J: TRBJ2-2; CDR3: CATSTGEVETGELFF; DNA: TGTGCCACCAGTACCGGGGAAGTAGAAACCGGGGAGCTGTTTTTT
size: few; V: TRBV4-3; D: -; J: TRBJ2-1; CDR3: CASSQAITSFGYEQFF; DNA: TGCGCCAGCAGCCAAGCGATTACTAGTTTTGGATATGAGCAGTTCTTC
size: few; V: TRBV29-1; D: TRBD1; J: TRBJ2-7; CDR3: CSVESPGQGYEQYF; DNA: TGCAGCGTTGAATCACCGGGACAGGGTTACGAGCAGTACTTC
size: few; V: TRBV7-3; D: -; J: TRBJ2-2; CDR3: CASSSSGGELFF; DNA: TGTGCCAGCAGCTCGAGCGGGGGGGAGCTGTTTTTT
size: -; V: TRBV20-1; D: -; J: TRBJ1-1; CDR3: CSARRSSEAFF; DNA: TGCAGTGCTAGACGCAGTTCTGAAGCTTTCTTT
size: many; V: TRBV7-9; D: TRBD1; J: TRBJ2-5; CDR3: CASSLGQGAQETQYF; DNA: TGTGCCAGCAGCCTGGGACAGGGGGCCCAAGAGACCCAGTACTTC
size: -; V: TRBV3-1; D: -; J: TRBJ2-3; CDR3: CASSQGTGDTQYF; DNA: TGTGCCAGCAGCCAAGGCACGGGAGATACGCAGTATTTT
size: -; V: TRBV2; D: TRBD2; J: TRBJ2-2; CDR3: CASSLSRMASGSRGTGELFF; DNA: TGTGCCAGCAGTCTCTCCAGAATGGCTAGCGGGAGTAGAGGGACCGGGGAGCTGTTTTTT
size: -; V: TRBV7-9; D: -; J: TRBJ2-5; CDR3: CASTVELGTQYF; DNA: TGTGCCAGCACCGTAGAACTGGGGACCCAGTACTTC
size: -; V: TRBV2; D: -; J: TRBJ1-2; CDR3: CASLGAGYGYTF; DNA: TGTGCCAGCTTAGGGGCGGGCTATGGCTACACCTTC
size: -; V: TRBV29-1; D: TRBD1; J: TRBJ2-3; CDR3: CSARQGATDTQYF; DNA: TGCAGCGCCAGACAGGGGGCTACAGATACGCAGTATTTT
size: few; V: TRBV19; D: TRBD2; J: TRBJ2-4; CDR3: CASSPREGLVAKNIQYF; DNA: TGTGCCAGTTCCCCGCGGGAGGGCCTGGTAGCCAAAAACATTCAGTACTTC
size: few; V: TRBV5-1; D: -; J: TRBJ2-5; CDR3: CASSLALGSETQYF; DNA: TGCGCCAGCAGCTTGGCCTTGGGGAGCGAGACCCAGTACTTC
size: -; V: TRBV7-9; D: -; J: TRBJ2-1; CDR3: CASSPFWGGQDLEQFF; DNA: TGTGCCAGCAGTCCGTTTTGGGGGGGGCAGGACCTTGAGCAGTTCTTC
size: -; V: TRBV12-3/TRBV12-4; D: -; J: TRBJ1-1; CDR3: CASSWSGGEAFF; DNA: TGTGCCAGCAGCTGGTCAGGCGGAGAAGCTTTCTTT
size: few; V: TRBV5-6; D: -; J: TRBJ2-5; CDR3: CASSLAPETQYF; DNA: TGTGCCAGCAGCTTGGCCCCAGAGACCCAGTACTTC
size: many; V: TRBV5-6; D: -; J: TRBJ2-7; CDR3: CASSLVSEVRYEQYF; DNA: TGTGCCAGCAGCTTGGTGAGCGAAGTAAGATACGAGCAGTACTTC
size: -; V: TRBV12-3/TRBV12-4; D: -; J: TRBJ2-5; CDR3: CASSFRGTETQYF; DNA: TGTGCCAGCAGTTTTCGGGGGACAGAGACCCAGTACTTC
size: few; V: TRBV11-3; D: -; J: TRBJ1-1; CDR3: CASSTPGTLNTEAFF; DNA: TGTGCCAGCAGCACCCCAGGGACCCTTAACACTGAAGCTTTCTTT
size: few; V: TRBV5-5; D: -; J: TRBJ2-3; CDR3: CASSQRLLLTQYF; DNA: TGTGCCAGCAGCCAGAGACTACTATTAACGCAGTATTTT
size: -; V: TRBV6-1; D: -; J: TRBJ2-6; CDR3: CASSSSMGANVLTF; DNA: TGTGCCAGCAGCTCTAGCATGGGGGCCAACGTCCTGACTTTC
size: many; V: TRBV7-6; D: TRBD1; J: TRBJ1-5; CDR3: CASSAGTGGQPQHF; DNA: TGTGCCAGCAGCGCCGGGACAGGCGGTCAGCCCCAGCATTTT
size: few; V: TRBV9; D: TRBD2; J: TRBJ2-1; CDR3: CASSVVGTSRFGGMRQFF; DNA: TGTGCCAGCAGCGTAGTAGGGACTAGTCGGTTCGGGGGAATGAGGCAGTTCTTC
size: few; V: TRBV18; D: -; J: TRBJ1-4; CDR3: CASSPDRIIEKLFF; DNA: TGTGCCAGCTCACCGGACAGAATAATTGAAAAACTGTTTTTT